These T cell receptor beta chains were read from a single sample in a study of T cell repertoires in cytomegalovirus infection. TCRdb redid the calling of the reads with MiXCR, one entry per CDR3 protein. The repertoire holds 200,000 to 300,000 distinct CDR3 sequences, roughly 15% seen once, with 8.5% to 10% in the top ten. Material for sequencing was PBMCs. All receptors derive from a human donor in good health (CMV status not recorded). Some clones in this sample may be carry-over from other donors' samples. Both conserved end residues are part of each CDR3. D genes are given only for firm matches. Clone size appears in some rows only: once, few, many, or a class for an expanded clone.

>TRBJ2-3|15|TRBV6-1|many|.
TGTGCCAGCAGTGAAGTCCCAACCCGCACAGATACGCAGTATTTT
CASSEVPTRTDTQYF
>TRBJ2-7|14|TRBV20-1|few|.
TGCAGTGCTAGAGGGGGTGACAGGAGCTACGAGCAGTACTTC
CSARGGDRSYEQYF
>TRBJ1-1|14|TRBV27|few|TRBD1
TGTGCCAGCAGCTCAGGGGGGGTAGGCACTGAAGCTTTCTTT
CASSSGGVGTEAFF
>TRBJ2-7|14|TRBV6-2/TRBV6-3|few|.
TGTGCCAGCAGTAACGCCGAGGGTCGCCACGAGCAGTACTTC
CASSNAEGRHEQYF
>TRBJ1-4|12|TRBV28|many|.
TGTGCCAGCAGTCGAACAGGTGAAAAACTGTTTTTT
CASSRTGEKLFF
>TRBJ2-7|13|TRBV7-2|many|.
TGTGCCAGCAGGTCGGGGTTTAACTACGAGCAGTACTTC
CASRSGFNYEQYF
>TRBJ2-5|17|TRBV20-1|.|TRBD2
TGCAGTGCTAGAGATTCTAAGTTAGCGGGGTCTAAAGAGACCCAGTACTTC
CSARDSKLAGSKETQYF
>TRBJ2-5|16|TRBV12-5|.|.
TGTGCTAGTGGTTTGGTAGACGGCAGGGGGGGAGAGACCCAGTACTTC
CASGLVDGRGGETQYF
>TRBJ2-7|15|TRBV20-1|.|.
TGCAGTGCTAGAGAGGGGACGGGTGATCGGGGAGAGCAGTACTTC
CSAREGTGDRGEQYF
>TRBJ2-6|15|TRBV20-1|few|.
TGCAGTGCTAGAGATCGGTCTTCTGGGGCCAACGTCCTGACTTTC
CSARDRSSGANVLTF
>TRBJ2-5|14|TRBV20-1|.|.
TGCAGTGCTAGAGATTTCGGGCTAGCAGAGACCCAGTACTTC
CSARDFGLAETQYF
>TRBJ2-2|16|TRBV6-2/TRBV6-3|few|TRBD2
TGTGCCAGCAGTTACTCCCTAGCGGGAGTCCCCGGGGAGCTGTTTTTT
CASSYSLAGVPGELFF
>TRBJ1-5|15|TRBV7-4|few|.
TGTGCCAGCACACCCAGGGGTAAGGGCAATCAGCCCCAGCATTTT
CASTPRGKGNQPQHF
>TRBJ1-2|13|TRBV3-1|.|.
TGTGCCAGCAGCCTACCGGTGGGTTATGGCTACACCTTC
CASSLPVGYGYTF
>TRBJ2-3|17|TRBV7-3|once|TRBD1
TGTGCCAGCAGCTTACAACCCGGACAGGGTAGCACAGATACGCAGTATTTT
CASSLQPGQGSTDTQYF
>TRBJ1-4|15|TRBV12-3/TRBV12-4|.|TRBD1
TGTGCCAGCAGTCTCGGACAGGGACTTAATGAAAAACTGTTTTTT
CASSLGQGLNEKLFF
>TRBJ2-7|13|TRBV11-1|many|.
TGTGCCAGCAGCTTAGGGATTTCCTACGAGCAGTACTTC
CASSLGISYEQYF
>TRBJ2-7|15|TRBV7-2|many|.
TGTGCCAGCAGGACAGGTGGAGCGGGTATGAACGAGCAGTACTTC
CASRTGGAGMNEQYF
>TRBJ2-5|15|TRBV2|many|TRBD2
TGTGCCAGCACTCAACTAGCGGGGGTTGAAGAGACCCAGTACTTC
CASTQLAGVEETQYF
>TRBJ2-7|16|TRBV7-2|many|.
TGTGCCAGCAGCTTAAATCGGAATCCTCCGGCCTACGAGCAGTACTTC
CASSLNRNPPAYEQYF
>TRBJ1-5|17|TRBV19|few|.
TGTGCCAGTAGTACCATATGGACCCGGGATAGCAATCAGCCCCAGCATTTT
CASSTIWTRDSNQPQHF
>TRBJ2-1|15|TRBV20-1|many|.
TGCAGTGCTAGAGAGCGGGACAGCTCCTACAATGAGCAGTTCTTC
CSARERDSSYNEQFF
>TRBJ1-1|13|TRBV3-1|once|.
TGTGCCAGCAGCTCATCCGGGGTGGTTGAAGCTTTCTTT
CASSSSGVVEAFF
>TRBJ2-7|15|TRBV7-2|many|TRBD1
TGTGCCAGCAGCTCGGGACAGCACCTCTCCTACGAGCAGTACTTC
CASSSGQHLSYEQYF
>TRBJ2-3|14|TRBV6-4|few|.
TGTGCCAGCGGTCAGGGGGGCGACACAGATACGCAGTATTTT
CASGQGGDTDTQYF
>TRBJ2-7|13|TRBV2|many|.
TGTGCCAGCAGTGTGGCCAAGACCTACGAGCAGTACTTC
CASSVAKTYEQYF
>TRBJ2-7|14|TRBV20-1|.|TRBD1
TGCAGTGCTAGAGAGGGACAGGCTAAGAACGAGCAGTACTTC
CSAREGQAKNEQYF
>TRBJ1-1|15|TRBV5-1|many|TRBD1
TGCGCCAGCAGCCCCCGGACAGGGGGGAACACTGAAGCTTTCTTT
CASSPRTGGNTEAFF
>TRBJ2-4|15|TRBV7-3|few|.
TGTGCCAGCAGCTTAAAAATAGGGGGGGCGAACATTCAGTACTTC
CASSLKIGGANIQYF
>TRBJ1-6|14|TRBV6-1|.|.
TGTGCCAGCAGCGACCTCACCCTCTTGTCACCCCTCCACTTT
CASSDLTLLSPLHF
>TRBJ1-5|15|TRBV12-3/TRBV12-4|many|.
TGTGCCAGCAGTTCTAAGGGCGTTGGCAATCAGCCCCAGCATTTT
CASSSKGVGNQPQHF
>TRBJ1-2|14|TRBV15|few|.
TGTGCCACCAGCACAGCCCCCAGGGACGGTGGCTACACCTTC
CATSTAPRDGGYTF
>TRBJ1-5|15|TRBV7-2|many|TRBD1
TGTGCCAGCAGCCCGACAGGGGTCGGGGCAGGGCCCCAGCATTTT
CASSPTGVGAGPQHF
>TRBJ2-7|11|TRBV6-1|.|.
TGTGCCAGCAGTTACGAAAGTGGACGTAGCTTC
CASSYESGRSF
>TRBJ1-1|15|TRBV28|.|TRBD1
TGTGCCACCCGAGGATTACAGGGGGGAAGCACTGAAGCTTTCTTT
CATRGLQGGSTEAFF
>TRBJ1-3|16|TRBV7-2|few|.
TGTGCCAGCACCGCGTCCGGGGAGCCCTCTGGAAACACCATATATTTT
CASTASGEPSGNTIYF
>TRBJ2-1|16|TRBV6-2/TRBV6-3|many|TRBD2
TGTGCCAGCAGTCCCCCCGGGAGGACCTCCTACAATGAGCAGTTCTTC
CASSPPGRTSYNEQFF
>TRBJ2-3|18|TRBV15|few|.
TGTGCCACCAGCAGAGATCTGAAGGGGGGGGGTTTTACAGATACGCAGTATTTT
CATSRDLKGGGFTDTQYF
>TRBJ1-4|15|TRBV7-8|many|TRBD1
TGTGCCAGCAGCTTAGCCGGGACAGGGCGAGAAAAACTGTTTTTT
CASSLAGTGREKLFF
>TRBJ2-1|14|TRBV11-2|many|TRBD1
TGTGCCAGCATCGCACAGGGGACCTACAATGAGCAGTTCTTC
CASIAQGTYNEQFF
>TRBJ2-7|11|TRBV29-1|.|.
TGCAGCGTTGGGGGGGTTTACGAGCAGTACTTC
CSVGGVYEQYF
>TRBJ1-2|15|TRBV27|many|.
TGTGCCAGCAGCCCAACCCGTCAAGGTCACTATGGCTACACCTTC
CASSPTRQGHYGYTF
>TRBJ2-1|14|TRBV29-1|.|TRBD2
TGCAGCGTGGGAGCGGGAGGTGGGGTCAGTGAGCAGTTCTTC
CSVGAGGGVSEQFF
>TRBJ1-1|15|TRBV11-2|few|TRBD1
TGTGCCAGCAGCCCAGGACAGGGGGCCGGTGGGGAAGCTTTCTTT
CASSPGQGAGGEAFF
>TRBJ2-2|15|TRBV5-1|many|.
TGCGCCAGCAGCTTCGACACAGTAGGAACCGGGGAGCTGTTTTTT
CASSFDTVGTGELFF
>TRBJ2-3|17|TRBV20-1|.|TRBD2
TGCAGTGCTAGAGCGGTTGGGGCTAGCGGCAGCACAGATACGCAGTATTTT
CSARAVGASGSTDTQYF
>TRBJ2-2|16|TRBV20-1|.|TRBD2
TGCAGTGCTAGAGACCAGACCGGGACTAATCTCGGGGAGCTGTTTTTT
CSARDQTGTNLGELFF
>TRBJ2-6|16|TRBV7-2|few|.
TGTGCCAGCAGCCAGGACTCGACCTCTGGGGCCAACGTCCTGACTTTC
CASSQDSTSGANVLTF
>TRBJ1-5|16|TRBV6-6|.|.
TGTGCCAGCAGTTATCTTAGGCCCCAGCCAGGTCAGCCCCAGCATTTT
CASSYLRPQPGQPQHF
>TRBJ2-7|13|TRBV23-1|.|.
TGCGCCAGCACCCACCCCCCCGTCCACGAGCAGTACTTC
CASTHPPVHEQYF
>TRBJ1-1|15|TRBV28|few|TRBD1
TGTGCCAGCAGTCTACCCGGACAGGGGGACTTTGAAGCTTTCTTT
CASSLPGQGDFEAFF
>TRBJ2-7|15|TRBV7-2|.|.
TGTGCCAGCAGCTTAGGTTTCAGGGGATCCTACGAGCAGTACTTC
CASSLGFRGSYEQYF
>TRBJ1-1|13|TRBV12-3/TRBV12-4|.|.
TGTGCCAGCAGTTTAAAGGCCGTCACTGAAGCTTTCTTT
CASSLKAVTEAFF
>TRBJ1-1|13|TRBV5-1|.|TRBD1
TGCGCCAGGGGACAGGGGGCTAACCCTGAAGCTTTCTTT
CARGQGANPEAFF